This TCR beta chain was obtained from a study of cytomegalovirus exposure and HLA in healthy donors (dated by TCRdb to the late 2010s). In the study overall: According to a later analysis, one platform produced both the roughly 110 validation repertoires and the roughly 660 repertoires of the first cohort. The study combined high-throughput TCR immunosequencing, statistical association of individual TCRs with disease status, and machine learning to predict cytomegalovirus infection status. A separate validation cohort of 100 to 150 different subjects was used in addition to the 666-subject first cohort. The aim of the study was to test whether cataloging public T cell receptors could identify signatures of past pathogen exposure. What the study reported, not specific to this receptor: The classifier was reported to diagnose cytomegalovirus status with high specificity and sensitivity in both the original cohort and the validation cohort. A later analysis had no HLA typing for the validation cohort, so co-occurrence there was scored across all 130 or so repertoires. Three of the identified cytomegalovirus-associated TCR beta chains were confirmed in vitro to be specific for cytomegalovirus antigens. Subsequent analysis determined that TCRs grouped into clusters in the first cohort also showed a tendency toward co-occurrence across the roughly 110 validation repertoires, and approximately 93% of cluster scores exceeded 0. Most TCR sequences were seen in very few donors, while some public TCRs were found in many individuals. The authors suggested that the approach could potentially be generalized to other disease states and immunological phenotypes. The study listed 164 TCR beta chains as associated with cytomegalovirus.

Donors formed part of the validation cohort, which comprised about 120 subjects and was distinct from the first cohort of 550 to 850 subjects. V loses 6 bases of germline sequence and J loses 1 base, and the interval between the two ends is 22 bases. The CDR3 runs 18 residues from the cysteine to the phenylalanine. The kept DNA is CDR3 alone, 54 bases in frame from the first base. The germline V gene encodes CDR1 MNHEY and CDR2 SMNVEV (reference sequence). Points on this clone: Its antigen remains undetermined. Per-base qualities were not stored, and no clone one base away is much larger.

Preparation of the library involved the immunoSEQ multiplex PCR assay. The paper's processing steps were these. A statistical classification framework was built to diagnose cytomegalovirus status from the catalog of TCR beta chain sequences. TCRdb's version of the immuneACCESS table is confined to in-frame rearrangements and falls short of the full clone set. An unresolved V gene accounts for under half of the shortfall where checked; the remainder is of unknown origin. Clone size and the V and J calls come from that table; the DNA yielded D and trimming. Counted in this sample were 100,000 to 150,000 clones; approximately 91% of them appeared once. In total, the top ten clones hold approximately 2% of the sample.

The V gene is TRBV27 and the J gene is TRBJ2-4, with TRBD2 tentatively as D gene (6 bases match). Sequenced: PBMCs. This sequence was found in a woman aged 18-29 years in good health and CMV-seronegative. The CDR3 here reads CASSGGPRVSAAKNIQYF. The nucleotide sequence is given as TGTGCCAGCAGCGGGGGACCTCGGGTTTCTGCGGCCAAAAACATTCAGTACTTC.